This T cell receptor (beta chain) was recovered during a study of blood T cell repertoires in COVID-19. In the study overall: PBMCs, B-cell-depleted T cells, or T cells were the source of the cDNA or gDNA that made up the material.

Per the original data handling: Nucleated cell number was recorded as an estimate derived from reference gene primer amplification. Using immunoSEQ multiplex PCR, the repertoire was profiled, and TCRdb retains in-frame clones only, with some absent. The V and J calls and the clone size are those of that table, but D and trimming were determined from the DNA. The table shows hundreds of thousands of clones, with around 88% occurring only once. The CDR3 loop spans 14 amino acids. Per germline, CDR1 SGHAT and CDR2 FQNNGV. V was cut by 1 base and J by 5 bases, with 11 bases left in between. This chain links TRBV11-2 with TRBJ2-5; possible D gene TRBD1, 5 bases. Sequencing used peripheral blood. The sequence came from a woman aged 30 to 39 who had recovered from COVID-19. The DNA of the CDR3 is TGTGCCAGCAGCTTAGTCAGGGTAGGGGAGACCCAGTACTTC. The encoded protein is CASSLVRVGETQYF. Using reference TRBV11-2 and TRBJ2-5 for the parts outside the CDR3, the full variable domain is EAGVAQSPRYKIIEKRQSVAFWCNPISGHATLYWYQQILGQGPKLLIQFQNNGVVDDSQLPKDRFSAERLKGVDSTLKIQPAKLEDSAVYLCASSLVRVGETQYFGPGTRLLVL.